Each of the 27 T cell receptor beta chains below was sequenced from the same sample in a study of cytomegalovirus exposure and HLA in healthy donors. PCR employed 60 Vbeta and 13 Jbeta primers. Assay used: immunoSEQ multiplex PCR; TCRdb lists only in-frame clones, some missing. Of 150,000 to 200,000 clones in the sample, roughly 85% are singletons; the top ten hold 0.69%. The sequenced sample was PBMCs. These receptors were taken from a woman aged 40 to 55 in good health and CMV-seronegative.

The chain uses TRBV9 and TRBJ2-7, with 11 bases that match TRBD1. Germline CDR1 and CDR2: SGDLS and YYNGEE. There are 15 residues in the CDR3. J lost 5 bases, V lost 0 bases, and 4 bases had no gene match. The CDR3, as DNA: TGTGCCAGCAGCGTAGGGGCGGACAGGGGGCACGAGCAGTACTTC. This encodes CASSVGADRGHEQYF. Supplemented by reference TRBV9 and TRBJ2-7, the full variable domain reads DSGVTQTPKHLITATGQRVTLRCSPRSGDLSVYWYQQSLDQGLQFLIQYYNGEERAKGNILERFSAQQFPDLHSELNLSSLELGDSALYFCASSVGADRGHEQYFGPGTRLTVT.

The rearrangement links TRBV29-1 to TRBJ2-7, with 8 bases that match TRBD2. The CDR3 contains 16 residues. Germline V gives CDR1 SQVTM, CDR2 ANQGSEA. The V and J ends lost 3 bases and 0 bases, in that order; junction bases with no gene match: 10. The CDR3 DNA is TGCAGCGTTGAGGTGGTCAGCGGGGGAAGCTCCTACGAGCAGTACTTC. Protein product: CSVEVVSGGSSYEQYF.

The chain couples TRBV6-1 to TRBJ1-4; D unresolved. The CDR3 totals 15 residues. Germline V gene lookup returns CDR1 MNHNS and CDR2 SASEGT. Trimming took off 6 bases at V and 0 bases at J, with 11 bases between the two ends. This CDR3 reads CASRPSVTTNEKLFF. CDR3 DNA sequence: TGTGCCAGCAGACCTTCAGTTACAACTAATGAAAAACTGTTTTTT.

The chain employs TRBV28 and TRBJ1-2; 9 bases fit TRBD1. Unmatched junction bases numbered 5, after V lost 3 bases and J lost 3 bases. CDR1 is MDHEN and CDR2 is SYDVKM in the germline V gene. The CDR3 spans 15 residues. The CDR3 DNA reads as TGTGCCAGCAGTTTGGGGGACAGGGTGGACTATGGCTACACCTTC. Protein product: CASSLGDRVDYGYTF.

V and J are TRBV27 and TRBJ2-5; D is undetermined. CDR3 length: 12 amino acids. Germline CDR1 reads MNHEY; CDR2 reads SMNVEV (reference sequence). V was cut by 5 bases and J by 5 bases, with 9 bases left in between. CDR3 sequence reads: CASSHGRETQYF. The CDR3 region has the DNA TGTGCCAGCAGTCACGGCAGGGAGACCCAGTACTTC.

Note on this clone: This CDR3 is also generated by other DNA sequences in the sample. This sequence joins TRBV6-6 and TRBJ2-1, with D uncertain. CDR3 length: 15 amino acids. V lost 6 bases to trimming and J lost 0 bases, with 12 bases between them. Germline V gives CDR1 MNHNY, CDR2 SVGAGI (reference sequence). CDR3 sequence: CASRDQASSYNEQFF. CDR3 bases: TGTGCCAGCAGGGATCAGGCGAGCTCCTACAATGAGCAGTTCTTC.

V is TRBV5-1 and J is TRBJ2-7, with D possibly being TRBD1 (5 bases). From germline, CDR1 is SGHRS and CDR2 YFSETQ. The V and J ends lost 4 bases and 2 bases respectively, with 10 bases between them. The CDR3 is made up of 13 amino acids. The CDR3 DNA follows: TGCGCCAGCAGCCCATCGACAGCCTACGAGCAGTACTTC. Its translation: CASSPSTAYEQYF. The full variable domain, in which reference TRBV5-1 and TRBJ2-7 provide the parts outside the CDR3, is KAGVTQTPRYLIKTRGQQVTLSCSPISGHRSVSWYQQTPGQGLQFLFEYFSETQRNKGNFPGRFSGRQFSNSRSEMNVSTLELGDSALYLCASSPSTAYEQYFGPGTRLTVT.

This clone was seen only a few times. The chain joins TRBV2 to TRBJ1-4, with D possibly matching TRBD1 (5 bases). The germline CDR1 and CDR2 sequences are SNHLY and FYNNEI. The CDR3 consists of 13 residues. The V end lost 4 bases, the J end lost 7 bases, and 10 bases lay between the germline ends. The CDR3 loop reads CASSAGRAEKLFF. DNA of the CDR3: TGTGCCAGCAGTGCAGGGAGGGCTGAAAAACTGTTTTTT.

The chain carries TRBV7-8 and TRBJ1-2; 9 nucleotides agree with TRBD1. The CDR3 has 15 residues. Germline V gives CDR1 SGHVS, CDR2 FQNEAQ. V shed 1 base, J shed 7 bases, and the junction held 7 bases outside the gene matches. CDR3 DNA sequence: TGTGCCAGCAGCTTAGTGGGACAGGGTGATAGTGGCTACACCTTC. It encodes CASSLVGQGDSGYTF.

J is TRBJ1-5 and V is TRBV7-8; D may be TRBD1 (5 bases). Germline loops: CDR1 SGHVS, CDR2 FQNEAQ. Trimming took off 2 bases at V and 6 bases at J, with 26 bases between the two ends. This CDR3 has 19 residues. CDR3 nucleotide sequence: TGTGCCAGCAGCTTACACCGGGTCGGGCGGGACGGGGTGTCTCAGCCCCAGCATTTT. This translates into CASSLHRVGRDGVSQPQHF.

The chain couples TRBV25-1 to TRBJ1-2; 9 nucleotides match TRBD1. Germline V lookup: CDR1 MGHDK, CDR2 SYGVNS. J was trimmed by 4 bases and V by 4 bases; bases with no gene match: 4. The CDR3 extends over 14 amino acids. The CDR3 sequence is CASSGTGGGYGYTF. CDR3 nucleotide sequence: TGTGCCAGCAGTGGCACAGGGGGCGGCTATGGCTACACCTTC.

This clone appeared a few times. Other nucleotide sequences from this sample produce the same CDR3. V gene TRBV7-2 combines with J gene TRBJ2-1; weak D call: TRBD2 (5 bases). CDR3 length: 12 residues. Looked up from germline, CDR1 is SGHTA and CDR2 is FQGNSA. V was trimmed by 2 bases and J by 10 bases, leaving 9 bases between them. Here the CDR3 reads CASSLSRGEQFF. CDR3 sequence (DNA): TGTGCCAGCAGCTTATCTCGGGGAGAGCAGTTCTTC.

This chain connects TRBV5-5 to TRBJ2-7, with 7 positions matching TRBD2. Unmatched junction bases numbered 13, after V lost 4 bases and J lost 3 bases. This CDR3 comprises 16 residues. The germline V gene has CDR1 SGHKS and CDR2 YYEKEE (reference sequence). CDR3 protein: CASSRQRTREDYEQYF. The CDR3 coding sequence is TGTGCCAGCAGCCGACAAAGGACTAGGGAGGACTACGAGCAGTACTTC.

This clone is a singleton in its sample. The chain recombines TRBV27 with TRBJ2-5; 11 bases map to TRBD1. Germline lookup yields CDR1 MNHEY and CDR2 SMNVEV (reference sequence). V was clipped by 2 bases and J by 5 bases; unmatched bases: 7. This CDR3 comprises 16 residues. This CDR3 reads CASSLRTGGNRETQYF. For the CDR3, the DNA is TGTGCCAGCAGTTTAAGGACAGGGGGCAACCGGGAGACCCAGTACTTC.

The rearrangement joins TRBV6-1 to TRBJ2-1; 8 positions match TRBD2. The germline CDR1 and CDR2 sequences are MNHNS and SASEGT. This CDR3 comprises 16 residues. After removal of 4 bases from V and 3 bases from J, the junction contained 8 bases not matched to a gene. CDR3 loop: CASSGEGLAGYNEQFF. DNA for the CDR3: TGTGCCAGCAGTGGGGAGGGGCTAGCGGGCTACAATGAGCAGTTCTTC.

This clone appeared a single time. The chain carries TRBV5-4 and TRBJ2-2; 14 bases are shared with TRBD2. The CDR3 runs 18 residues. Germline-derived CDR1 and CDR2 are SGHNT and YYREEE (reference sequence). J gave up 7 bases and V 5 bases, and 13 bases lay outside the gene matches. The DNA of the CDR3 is TGTGCCAGCAGTTTACCGGGACTAGCGGGAGCGGGCGGCGGGGAGCTGTTTTTT. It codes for CASSLPGLAGAGGGELFF.

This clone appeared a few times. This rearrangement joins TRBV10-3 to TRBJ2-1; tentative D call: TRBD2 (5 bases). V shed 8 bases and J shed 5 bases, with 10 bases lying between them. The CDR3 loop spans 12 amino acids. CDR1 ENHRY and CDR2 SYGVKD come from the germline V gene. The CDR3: CAIRGLDNEQFF. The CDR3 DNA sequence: TGTGCCATCCGAGGGCTTGACAATGAGCAGTTCTTC.

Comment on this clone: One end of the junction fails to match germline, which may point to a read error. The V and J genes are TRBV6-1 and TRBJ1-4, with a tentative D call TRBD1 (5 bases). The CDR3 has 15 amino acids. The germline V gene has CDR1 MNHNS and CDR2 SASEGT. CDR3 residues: CASSQTVTTNERLFF. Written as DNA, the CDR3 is TGTGCCAGCAGTCAGACAGTTACAACTAATGAAAGACTGTTTTTT.

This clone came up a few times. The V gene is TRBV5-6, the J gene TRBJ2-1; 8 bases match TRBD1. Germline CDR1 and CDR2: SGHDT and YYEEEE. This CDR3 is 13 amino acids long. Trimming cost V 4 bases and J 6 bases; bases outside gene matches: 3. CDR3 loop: CASSIDRGNEQFF. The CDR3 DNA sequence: TGTGCCAGCAGCATAGACAGGGGCAATGAGCAGTTCTTC.

CDR3 DNA sequence: TGTGCCAGTAGTAGCCAGACAGGGATGAACACTGAAGCTTTCTTT. Translating it yields CASSSQTGMNTEAFF. The chain recombines TRBV19 with TRBJ1-1; 7 bases agree with TRBD1. Germline V gives CDR1 LNHDA, CDR2 SQIVND (reference sequence). The V and J ends lost 4 bases and 0 bases, in that order; junction bases with no gene match: 5. This CDR3 comprises 15 residues.

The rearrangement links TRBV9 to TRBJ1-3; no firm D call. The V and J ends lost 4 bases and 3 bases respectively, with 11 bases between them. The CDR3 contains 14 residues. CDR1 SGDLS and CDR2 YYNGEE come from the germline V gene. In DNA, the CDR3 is TGTGCCAGCAGCACCTTAACTATTGGAAACACCATATATTTT. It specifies CASSTLTIGNTIYF. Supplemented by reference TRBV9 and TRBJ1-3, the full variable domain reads DSGVTQTPKHLITATGQRVTLRCSPRSGDLSVYWYQQSLDQGLQFLIQYYNGEERAKGNILERFSAQQFPDLHSELNLSSLELGDSALYFCASSTLTIGNTIYFGEGSWLTVV.

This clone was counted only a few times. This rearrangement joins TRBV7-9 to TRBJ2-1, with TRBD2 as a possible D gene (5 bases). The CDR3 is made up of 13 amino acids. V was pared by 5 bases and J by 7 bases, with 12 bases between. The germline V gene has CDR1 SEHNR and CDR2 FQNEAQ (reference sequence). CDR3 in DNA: TGTGCCAGCAGCCGTCTTGGGGAGAATGAGCAGTTCTTC. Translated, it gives CASSRLGENEQFF.

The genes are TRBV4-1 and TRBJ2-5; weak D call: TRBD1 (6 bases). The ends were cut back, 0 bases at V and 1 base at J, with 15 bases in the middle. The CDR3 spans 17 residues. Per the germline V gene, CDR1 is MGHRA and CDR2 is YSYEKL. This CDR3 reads CASSQDGDISGQETQYF. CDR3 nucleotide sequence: TGCGCCAGCAGCCAAGATGGGGACATCTCAGGCCAAGAGACCCAGTACTTC.

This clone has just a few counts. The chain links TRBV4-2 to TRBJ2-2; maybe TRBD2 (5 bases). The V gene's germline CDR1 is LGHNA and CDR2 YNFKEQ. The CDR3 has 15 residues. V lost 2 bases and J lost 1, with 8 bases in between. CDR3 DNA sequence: TGTGCCAGCAGCCAACGACGGGGGAACACCGGGGAGCTGTTTTTT. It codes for CASSQRRGNTGELFF.

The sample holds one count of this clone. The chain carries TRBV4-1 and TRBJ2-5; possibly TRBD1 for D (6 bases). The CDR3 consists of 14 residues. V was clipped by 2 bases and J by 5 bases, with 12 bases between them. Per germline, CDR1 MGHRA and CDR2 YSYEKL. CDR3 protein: CASSQPGVGETQYF. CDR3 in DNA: TGCGCCAGCAGCCAACCAGGGGTGGGTGAGACCCAGTACTTC.

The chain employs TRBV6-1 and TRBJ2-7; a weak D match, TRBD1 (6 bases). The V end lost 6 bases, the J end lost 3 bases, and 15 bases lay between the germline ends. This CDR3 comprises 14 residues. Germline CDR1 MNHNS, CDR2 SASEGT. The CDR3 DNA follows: TGTGCCAGCAGCTCGGGGACAAGTTTCTACGAGCAGTACTTC. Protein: CASSSGTSFYEQYF.

CDR3 protein: CASSQDALAGVSDTQYF. The CDR3 nucleotides read TGCGCCAGCAGCCAAGATGCACTAGCGGGAGTCTCAGATACGCAGTATTTT. The chain couples TRBV4-3 to TRBJ2-3; 11 bases agree with TRBD2. This CDR3 spans 17 amino acids. With V trimmed by 0 bases and J by 4 bases, 6 bases remained unmatched. CDR1 LGHNA and CDR2 YSLEER come from the germline V gene.